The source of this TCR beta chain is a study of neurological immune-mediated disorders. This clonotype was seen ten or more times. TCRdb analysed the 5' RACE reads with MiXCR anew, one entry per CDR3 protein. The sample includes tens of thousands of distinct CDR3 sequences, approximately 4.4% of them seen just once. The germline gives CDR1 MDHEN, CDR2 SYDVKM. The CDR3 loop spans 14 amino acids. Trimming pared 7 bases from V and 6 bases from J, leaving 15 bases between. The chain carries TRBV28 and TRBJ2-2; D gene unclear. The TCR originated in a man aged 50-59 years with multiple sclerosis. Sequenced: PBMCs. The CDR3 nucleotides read TGTGCCAGCACCCTCCGGTGGGATTCCGGGGAGCTGTTTTTT. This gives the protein CASTLRWDSGELFF.